This paragraph reports one TCR beta chain. The antigen remains undetermined. With 1 base removed from V and 0 bases from J, the gap between germline ends came to 9 bases. CDR3 size: 16 residues. The germline CDR1 and CDR2 sequences are LGHDT and YNNKEL (reference sequence). This sample is part of a study of T cell responses to AZD1222 COVID-19 vaccine. Broader study findings: Reportedly, nearly half the spike-specific TCRs target unmutated variant regions. Clonal diversity may have been underestimated, and the donors were mostly white British, with more females than males.

Sequenced by immunoSEQ multiplex PCR; TCRdb stores in-frame clones only, minus some. The profile covers around 160,000 clones, with about 92% appearing a single time and about 1.9% taken by the ten largest. The source material was peripheral blood, sampled on day 0 of AZD1222 vaccination. This clonotype was sampled from an adult in good health. The chain links TRBV3-1 (or the pseudogene TRBV3-2) to TRBJ1-4; D not resolved. The CDR3 loop reads CASSQGRRATNEKLFF. The CDR3 DNA reads as TGTGCCAGCAGCCAAGGCCGACGAGCAACTAATGAAAAACTGTTTTTT.